This T cell receptor beta chain stems from a study of beta chain features in type 1 diabetes listed by TCRdb under 2018. Regarding the complete study: Mean age, gender distribution, total cell number and subset yield did not differ between patients and healthy donors. Whereas all 30 or so donors provided naive and central memory subsets, regulatory and stem cell-like memory subsets were isolated from just 8 patients and roughly 8 healthy donors. Across all samples, some 110,000,000 sorted cells were examined, and cell number per subset correlated strongly with RNA yield. The study compared TCRB repertoires of sorted circulating CD4+ T cell subsets between recently diagnosed type 1 diabetes patients and matched healthy donors.

At the junction V is shortened by 6 bases and J by 6 bases, with 21 bases in between. Per the germline V gene, SGHDT is the CDR1 and YYEEEE is the CDR2. The CDR3 contains 15 residues, cysteine and phenylalanine counted. Solely the CDR3 DNA is kept, with 45 bases framed from the first base. From each donor, a single peripheral blood sample of approximately 120 mL on average was drawn into heparinised tubes. Using a panel that included CD45RO, CCR7, CD25, CD127, CD95 and CD27, naive, central memory, regulatory and stem cell-like memory CD4+ T cells were sorted on a BD FACSAria II. A purity above 98% was achieved for all sorted populations. PBMCs were separated immediately by Lymphoprep density gradient centrifugation and were stained directly, without being cultured. To minimize batch effects, samples were stained and sorted in pairs, one healthy donor with one patient per experiment. Overall study outcomes, separate from this receptor: PCR may preferentially amplify shorter templates, but because patient and control samples were amplified and corrected together, any resulting skew would affect both groups equally. At VDJ recombination sites, patients with type 1 diabetes made fewer insertions and deleted more nucleotides, a pattern implying thymic rearrangement abnormalities. Sequencing cDNA rather than genomic DNA could over-represent highly expressing activated cells, although activation and CD3 levels did not differ between groups. Naive, central memory and regulatory TCRB repertoires appeared to be more alike among patients than among healthy donors. Only small numbers of individuals were included in the HLA sub-analyses, which left unresolved whether HLA type had any influence on TCRB rearrangement. In all four CD4+ subsets, TCRB CDR3 length was moderately but significantly shorter in type 1 diabetes patients.

The entire isolated RNA was reverse transcribed using the High Capacity cDNA Reverse Transcription Kit, and thus expressed TCRB transcripts were sequenced. Deep immunoSEQ sequencing was performed on naive, central memory and regulatory T cell samples, with an average of around 3.5 million total reads per sample. After sorted cells were lysed in RLT buffer, RNA was extracted with DNase-treated RNeasy Micro or Mini kits, with the choice depending on cell number. Each cell subset was processed separately to prevent cross-contamination, with patient and healthy donor samples processed together. The immunoSEQ multiplex PCR was used to amplify TCRB sequences from cDNA, generating 87-bp fragments that spanned the CDR3 region. Sequencing of the amplicons was done on the Illumina HiSeq platform. In the paper's pipeline: PCR bias was computationally corrected using synthetic template baselines, reads within Hamming distance 2 were collapsed, and singletons that could not be merged were discarded. Reads were aligned to IMGT to assign V, D and J genes, CDR3 length, and insertions or deletions at six rearrangement sites. Within each subset, clonotype counts were normalized to sorted cell number, after which true diversity and Gini coefficients were computed with the tcR R package. The overlap coefficient, calculated on TCRB nucleotide sequences, was used to measure repertoire sharing. As a proxy for the pre-selection repertoire, out-of-frame TCRB sequences from naive cells were analyzed. Entries here come from immuneACCESS through TCRdb and include only in-frame sequences with V and J called. Some clones fail to appear in such tables; in the studies checked, an unresolved V gene covers under half of the shortfall, and the cause of the remainder is unknown. V, J and clone size reflect that table, while D and trimming were determined from the DNA. The table for this sample lists almost 250,000 clones; roughly an eighth of them were counted only once. About 0.026% of the sample is held by the ten biggest clonotypes.

A remark on this clone: What antigen it recognizes has not been identified. Per-nucleotide qualities are absent, and no much larger clonotype sits a single base away.

The material sequenced was naive CD4+ T cells from blood. Explained via the paper, the cell subset or site label denotes: true naive CD4+ T cells. The rearranged segments are TRBV5-6 and TRBJ1-2; TRBD1 is possibly the D segment (6 matching bases). This sequence was found in a woman aged 35 to 49 in good health. The DNA sequence reads TGTGCCAGCACCCCGCGGGAGGGGGTGATTAATGGCTACACCTTC. It codes for CASTPREGVINGYTF.